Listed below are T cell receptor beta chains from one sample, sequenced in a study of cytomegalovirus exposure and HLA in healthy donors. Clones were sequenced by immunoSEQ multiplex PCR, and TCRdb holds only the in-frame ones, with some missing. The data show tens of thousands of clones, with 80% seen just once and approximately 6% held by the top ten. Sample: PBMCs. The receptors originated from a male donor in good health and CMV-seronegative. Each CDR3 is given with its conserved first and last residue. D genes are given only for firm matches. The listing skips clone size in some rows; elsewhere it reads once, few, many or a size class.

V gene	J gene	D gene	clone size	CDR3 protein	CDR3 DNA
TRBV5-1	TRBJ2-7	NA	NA	CASSLVVEPYEQYF	TGCGCCAGCAGCTTGGTTGTAGAACCCTACGAGCAGTACTTC
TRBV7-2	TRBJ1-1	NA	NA	CASSLWGGTEAFF	TGTGCCAGCAGCTTATGGGGGGGCACTGAAGCTTTCTTT
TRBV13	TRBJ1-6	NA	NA	CASRALRGNSPLHF	TGTGCCAGCAGGGCTCTAAGAGGTAATTCACCCCTCCACTTT
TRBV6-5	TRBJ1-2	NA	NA	CASSYRDGSYGYTF	TGTGCCAGCAGTTACCGAGATGGGAGCTATGGCTACACCTTC
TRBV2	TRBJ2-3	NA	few	CASSGGLSPNTDTQYF	TGTGCCAGCAGCGGTGGGCTATCCCCCAACACAGATACGCAGTATTTT
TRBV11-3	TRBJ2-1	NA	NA	CASSLTRDSSSYNEQFF	TGTGCCAGCAGCTTGACCCGGGACTCGAGCTCCTACAATGAGCAGTTCTTC
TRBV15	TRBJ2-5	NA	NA	CATSRVGQSQETQYF	TGTGCCACCAGCAGAGTTGGCCAGTCACAAGAGACCCAGTACTTC
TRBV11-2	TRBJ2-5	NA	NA	CASSLIWGPQETQYF	TGTGCCAGCAGCTTAATTTGGGGCCCCCAAGAGACCCAGTACTTC
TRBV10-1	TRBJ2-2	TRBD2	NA	CASSEPDGLAGGQNTGELFF	TGCGCCAGCAGTGAGCCAGACGGACTAGCGGGGGGACAGAACACCGGGGAGCTGTTTTTT
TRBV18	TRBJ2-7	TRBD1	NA	CASSGQGQGDGQYF	TGTGCCAGCTCAGGACAGGGACAGGGAGACGGACAGTACTTC
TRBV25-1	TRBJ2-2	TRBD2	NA	CASSEYFWGGENTGELFF	TGTGCCAGCAGTGAATACTTCTGGGGGGGGGAAAACACCGGGGAGCTGTTTTTT
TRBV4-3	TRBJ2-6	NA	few	CASSQDRGSGANVLTF	TGCGCCAGCAGCCAAGATCGGGGCTCTGGGGCCAACGTCCTGACTTTC
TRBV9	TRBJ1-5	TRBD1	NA	CASSVPDREQGNQPQHF	TGTGCCAGCAGCGTCCCAGACAGGGAGCAGGGAAATCAGCCCCAGCATTTT
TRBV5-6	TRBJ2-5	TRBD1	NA	CASSAQGAQETQYF	TGTGCCAGCAGCGCACAGGGGGCTCAAGAGACCCAGTACTTC
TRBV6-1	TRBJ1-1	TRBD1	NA	CATKQGASTEAFF	TGTGCCACCAAACAGGGGGCATCCACTGAAGCTTTCTTT
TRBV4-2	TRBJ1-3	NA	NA	CASSPRRGSGNTIYF	TGTGCCAGCAGCCCCCGCAGGGGCTCTGGAAACACCATATATTTT
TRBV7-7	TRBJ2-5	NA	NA	CASSLFRDQETQYF	TGTGCTAGCAGCTTATTCCGGGACCAAGAGACCCAGTACTTC
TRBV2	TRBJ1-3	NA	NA	CASRELRGLNPGNTIYF	TGTGCCAGCCGGGAGCTTAGGGGACTGAATCCTGGAAACACCATATATTTT
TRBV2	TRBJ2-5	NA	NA	CASNFQATQYF	TGTGCCAGCAATTTTCAAGCGACCCAGTACTTC
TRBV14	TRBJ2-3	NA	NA	CASSQSSGSTDTQYF	TGTGCCAGCAGCCAAAGTAGCGGAAGCACAGATACGCAGTATTTT
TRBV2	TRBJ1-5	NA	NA	CASSVQAMSGNQPQHF	TGTGCCAGCAGTGTACAGGCGATGTCTGGCAATCAGCCCCAGCATTTT
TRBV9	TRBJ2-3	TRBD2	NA	CASSPRGGNTDTQYF	TGTGCCAGCAGCCCCCGGGGGGGAAACACAGATACGCAGTATTTT
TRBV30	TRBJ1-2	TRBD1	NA	CAWSPWDRGHGYTF	TGTGCCTGGAGTCCATGGGACAGGGGGCATGGCTACACCTTC
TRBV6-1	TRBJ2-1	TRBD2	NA	CASSEERGGNEQFF	TGTGCCAGCAGTGAAGAGCGGGGGGGCAATGAGCAGTTCTTC
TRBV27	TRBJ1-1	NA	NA	CASSSEYTEAFF	TGTGCCAGCAGTTCTGAGTACACTGAAGCTTTCTTT
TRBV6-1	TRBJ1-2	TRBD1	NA	CASSSQDRPFYGYTF	TGTGCCAGCAGTTCCCAGGACAGGCCCTTCTATGGCTACACCTTC
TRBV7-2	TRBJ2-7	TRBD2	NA	CASSKGLATGAYEQYF	TGTGCCAGCAGTAAGGGACTAGCGACCGGGGCCTACGAGCAGTACTTC
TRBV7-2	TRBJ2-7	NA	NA	CASSSPGENPYEQYF	TGTGCCAGCAGCTCACCAGGGGAGAATCCTTACGAGCAGTACTTC
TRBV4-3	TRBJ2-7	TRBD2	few	CASSQDGGGSGGYEQYF	TGCGCCAGCAGCCAAGATGGAGGAGGAAGCGGGGGTTACGAGCAGTACTTC
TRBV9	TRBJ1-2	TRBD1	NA	CASSVHLGTGVPGYGYTF	TGTGCCAGCAGCGTCCACCTGGGGACAGGGGTTCCCGGCTATGGCTACACCTTC
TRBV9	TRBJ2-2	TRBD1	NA	CASSPRTGDFKTGELFF	TGTGCCAGCAGCCCTCGGACAGGGGACTTCAAAACCGGGGAGCTGTTTTTT
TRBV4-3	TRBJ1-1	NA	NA	CASSHGDTEAFF	TGCGCCAGCAGCCACGGGGACACTGAAGCTTTCTTT
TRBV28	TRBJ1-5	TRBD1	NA	CASSSTGGTQPQHF	TGTGCCAGCAGTTCGACAGGGGGGACTCAGCCCCAGCATTTT